The sequence of this T cell receptor beta chain was determined in a study of neoadjuvant anti-PD-1 for oral cavity cancer. CDR1 MNHEY and CDR2 SVGAGI come from the germline V gene. V dropped 4 bases and J dropped 6 bases, with 14 bases sitting between them. This CDR3 has 14 amino acids. This table comes from immunoSEQ multiplex PCR, and its TCRdb copy is limited to in-frame clones, with some not included. Here the sample spans roughly 15,000 clones, around 70% being singletons. Time point specified: after neoadjuvant nivolumab, at surgical resection. This TCR was sampled from a person between 40 and 79 years old with oral cavity squamous cell carcinoma. The chain has TRBV6-5 and TRBJ2-3; tentative D call: TRBD2 (5 bases). The sequencing here drew on PBMCs, taken after nivolumab (anti-PD-1) treatment. The CDR3 DNA reads as TGTGCCAGCAGTTCAAGAGGACTGGCGGATACGCAGTATTTT. Translation: CASSSRGLADTQYF.